This T cell receptor beta chain was identified during a study of Ad26.COV2.S vaccination and SARS-CoV-2 variants. The CDR3 has 14 amino acids. The germline V gene has CDR1 MNHEY and CDR2 SVGAGI. Between the trimmed V and J ends, which lost 0 bases and 1 base, there was a span of 7 bases. Treatment described: some 19 received Ad26.COV2.S at low or high dose, single or two shots; 5 received placebo; per-sample allocation not given. After the first vaccine or placebo injection, samples were drawn on day 63. This table comes from immunoSEQ multiplex PCR, and its TCRdb copy is limited to in-frame clones, with some not included. In the table there are about 390,000 clones, about 88% of which are singletons. About this clone itself: The same CDR3 also results from other DNA sequences found in this sample.

The clonotype comes from a person aged 18-65 years who received the Ad26.COV2.S COVID-19 vaccine or a placebo. Sequencing used peripheral blood, obtained in a trial of Ad26.COV2.S vaccine versus placebo. The rearrangement uses TRBV6-5 and TRBJ2-7; D is undetermined. CDR3 region: CASSYSIGSYEQYF. The CDR3 DNA reads as TGTGCCAGCAGTTACTCGATAGGTTCCTACGAGCAGTACTTC.